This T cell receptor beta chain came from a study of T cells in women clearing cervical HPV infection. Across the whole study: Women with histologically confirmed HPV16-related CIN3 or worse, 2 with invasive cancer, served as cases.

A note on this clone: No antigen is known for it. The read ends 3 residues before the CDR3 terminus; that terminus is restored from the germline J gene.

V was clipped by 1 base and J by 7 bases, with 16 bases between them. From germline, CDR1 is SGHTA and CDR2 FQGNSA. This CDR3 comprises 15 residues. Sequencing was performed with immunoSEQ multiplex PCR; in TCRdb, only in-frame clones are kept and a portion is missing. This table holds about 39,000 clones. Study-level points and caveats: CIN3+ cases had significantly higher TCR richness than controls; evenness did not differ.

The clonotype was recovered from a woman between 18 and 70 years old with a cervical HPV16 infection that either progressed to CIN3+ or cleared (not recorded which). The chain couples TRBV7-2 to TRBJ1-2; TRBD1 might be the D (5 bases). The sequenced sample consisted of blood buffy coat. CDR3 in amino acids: CASSLGGQGKSGYTF. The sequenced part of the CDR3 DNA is TGTGCCAGCAGCTTAGGAGGTCAGGGTAAAAGTGGC.